These 5 T cell receptor beta chains originate from one sample sequenced in a study of T cell responses to AZD1222 COVID-19 vaccine. TCRdb's table, derived via immunoSEQ multiplex PCR, lists solely in-frame clones and lacks some. Of roughly 180,000 clones listed, about 90% were seen once; the top ten hold about 2.8%. Sequencing used peripheral blood, obtained on day 0 of AZD1222 vaccination. The receptors were sampled from an adult in good health.

Comment on this clone: Other DNA sequences within the sample encode an identical CDR3. The chain joins TRBV6-5 to TRBJ1-5; D possibly corresponds to TRBD1 (5 bases). V lost 6 bases, J lost 1 base, and 7 bases lay in between. Germline loops: CDR1 MNHEY, CDR2 SVGAGI. CDR3 size: 13 residues. The CDR3 reads CASRRDSNQPQHF. The CDR3 DNA reads as TGTGCCAGCAGGAGGGACAGCAATCAGCCCCAGCATTTT.

This clone was seen a handful of times. The J gene is TRBJ1-6, the V gene TRBV18; tentatively, D is TRBD1 (5 bases). Germline values: CDR1 KGHSH, CDR2 LQKENI. CDR3 length: 16 amino acids. Trimming left V 3 bases short and J 7 bases short, with 16 bases between. The CDR3 DNA reads TGTGCCAGCTCACCCATCTCGCGGGGGAGCAATTCACCCCTCCACTTT. This codes for CASSPISRGSNSPLHF.

In DNA form, the CDR3 reads TGTGCCAGCAGTCCGGCGGTATTAGGGTCCACCATATATTTT. This codes for CASSPAVLGSTIYF. This sequence joins TRBV27 and TRBJ1-3; D remains unclear. V lost 5 bases, J lost 9 bases, and 17 bases lay in between. Germline CDR1 is MNHEY and CDR2 is SMNVEV (reference sequence). There are 14 residues in the CDR3.

The V gene is TRBV7-8, the J gene TRBJ2-2; TRBD2 matches at 7 bases. The trim removed 1 base at V and 5 bases at J, leaving 13 bases unmatched. Per the germline V gene, CDR1 is SGHVS and CDR2 is FQNEAQ. The CDR3 spans 18 residues. The CDR3 loop is CASSLVPLSGTLTGELFF. CDR3 nucleotides: TGTGCCAGCAGCTTAGTGCCTCTAAGCGGGACTCTTACCGGGGAGCTGTTTTTT. Full variable domain (outside the CDR3, taken from reference TRBV7-8 and TRBJ2-2): GAGVSQSPRYKVAKRGQDVALRCDPISGHVSLFWYQQALGQGPEFLTYFQNEAQLDKSGLPSDRFFAERPEGSVSTLKIQRTQQEDSAVYLCASSLVPLSGTLTGELFFGEGSRLTVL.

A single count supports this clone. The rearrangement joins TRBV7-2 to TRBJ1-1; no clear D gene. This CDR3 has 13 amino acids. The germline V and J ends were trimmed by 3 bases and 0 bases, with 5 bases remaining between them. Germline assignment: CDR1 SGHTA and CDR2 FQGNSA. Here the CDR3 reads CASSLSVNTEAFF. The CDR3 DNA reads as TGTGCCAGCAGCTTGTCCGTGAACACTGAAGCTTTCTTT.